A single sample is the source of the 11 T cell receptor beta chains below, sequenced in a study of human T cells and chemical hapten exposure (dated by TCRdb to the early 2020s). Receptor libraries were prepared by RACE. The instrument given in TCRdb is NextSeq 500. TCRdb applied fastp at Q25 and MiXCR to the public reads, then kept only in-frame beta chains. Each entry is one CDR3 protein sequence, shown with its most common DNA and genes. This sample holds about 45,000 distinct CDR3 sequences; around 4.5% were observed only once. Together, the top ten hold approximately 1.5% of the sample. The label giving this sample's time point can be read as: healthy volunteer bleed at 2 weeks. Total RNA was extracted from unfractionated whole blood collected in Tempus Blood RNA tubes. The sample was whole blood. The receptors derive from a female donor in good health. Some clones in this sample may be carry-over from other donors' samples.

This clonotype showed up many times. This rearrangement joins TRBV15 to TRBJ2-1, with D perhaps matching TRBD2 (5 bases). The germline V and J ends were trimmed by 4 bases and 9 bases, with 16 bases remaining between them. CDR3 size: 14 residues. Looked up from germline, CDR1 is LNHNV and CDR2 is YYDKDF (reference sequence). This CDR3 reads CATSTTDYPSEQFF. The CDR3 coding sequence is TGTGCCACCAGCACCACCGACTACCCAAGTGAGCAGTTCTTC.

This clonotype was detected many times. The chain joins TRBV3-1 to TRBJ2-3, with D tentatively TRBD2 (7 bases). CDR3 length equals 15 residues. Trimming shortened V by 4 bases and J by 6 bases, and 17 bases separated the two germline ends. Germline CDR1 LGHDT, CDR2 YNNKEL (reference sequence). The DNA for the CDR3 is TGTGCCAGCAGCCTGGGGGGGGCCGGCGCGGATACGCAGTATTTT. This sequence encodes CASSLGGAGADTQYF.

The rearrangement links TRBV5-6 to TRBJ1-1; D remains unclear. CDR1 and CDR2 (germline): SGHDT, YYEEEE. The CDR3 extends over 16 amino acids. The germline V and J ends were trimmed by 2 bases and 1 base, with 15 bases remaining between them. The CDR3 DNA reads as TGTGCCAGCAGCTTAGTATGGGCGTGGCAGAACACTGAAGCTTTCTTT. Protein: CASSLVWAWQNTEAFF.

This clonotype showed up just a few times. The CDR3 DNA is TGCAGCACGGGGGGGAGCTCCTACAATGAGCAGTTCTTC. Translation: CSTGGSSYNEQFF. The rearrangement uses TRBV20-1 and TRBJ2-1, with TRBD2 matching 8 bases. This CDR3 spans 13 amino acids. Germline loops: CDR1 DFQATT, CDR2 SNEGSKA (reference sequence).

This clonotype occurred many times. The chain couples TRBV18 to TRBJ1-5; D not certain. Germline V gene data show CDR1 as KGHSH and CDR2 as LQKENI. The CDR3 spans 15 residues. Trimming stripped 0 bases from V and 6 bases from J, with 12 bases between. The CDR3 loop reads CASSPPPGGGQPQHF. Here the CDR3 DNA reads TGTGCCAGCTCACCACCTCCAGGAGGAGGTCAGCCCCAGCATTTT.

As regards this clonotype: A much larger clone differs by one base, so this may be a read error. This sequence joins TRBV20-1 and TRBJ1-1; D not resolved. The ends were cut back, 5 bases at V and 0 bases at J, with 10 bases in the middle. CDR3 size: 13 residues. From germline, CDR1 is DFQATT and CDR2 SNEGSKA (reference sequence). DNA of the CDR3: TGCAGTGCTGACAAGCCGTTGAACACTGAAGCTTTCTTT. This codes for CSADKPLNTEAFF.

This clonotype was counted at least ten times. J is TRBJ2-7 and V is TRBV2; D not resolved. This CDR3 is 13 amino acids long. Trimming took off 11 bases at V and 2 bases at J, with 16 bases between the two ends. Per germline, CDR1 SNHLY and CDR2 FYNNEI. The CDR3 sequence is CARSKGVTYEQYF. As DNA, the CDR3 is TGTGCCCGAAGTAAGGGTGTAACCTACGAGCAGTACTTC. The complete variable domain, with remaining parts taken from reference TRBV2 and TRBJ2-7, reads EPEVTQTPSHQVTQMGQEVILRCVPISNHLYFYWYRQILGQKVEFLVSFYNNEISEKSEIFDDQFSVERPDGSNFTLKIRSTKLEDSAMYFCARSKGVTYEQYFGPGTRLTVT.

This clonotype was detected ten times or more. The gene calls are TRBV20-1 and TRBJ1-4, with 9 bases fitting TRBD1. Germline V CDR1 and CDR2: DFQATT, SNEGSKA (reference sequence). J lost 0 bases, V lost 4 bases, and 6 bases had no gene match. The length of the CDR3 is 16 residues. The CDR3 loop is CSANPGQGATNEKLFF. CDR3 sequence (DNA): TGCAGTGCTAACCCGGGACAGGGTGCAACTAATGAAAAACTGTTTTTT.

There are many counts of this clonotype. The chain has TRBV5-1 and TRBJ2-5, with D possibly TRBD1 on 5 matching bases. Germline CDR1 reads SGHRS; CDR2 reads YFSETQ. V was trimmed by 1 base and J by 6 bases, leaving 16 bases between them. The CDR3 is 15 residues long. The DNA of the CDR3 is TGCGCCAGCAGCTTGAGTCAGGGCTTGGGGAAGACCCAGTACTTC. This encodes CASSLSQGLGKTQYF.

In its sample, this clonotype was seen many times. The chain is built from TRBV6-6 and TRBJ1-6, with D possibly matching TRBD1 (6 bases). V lost 7 bases and J lost 9, with 19 bases in between. The CDR3 consists of 15 residues. Per the germline V gene, CDR1 is MNHNY and CDR2 is SVGAGI (reference sequence). The CDR3 DNA reads as TGTGCCAGCACCATAGGGGCAGGGGAAGGTTCACCCCTCCACTTT. This sequence encodes CASTIGAGEGSPLHF.

The chain joins TRBV6-2 or TRBV6-3 to TRBJ1-5; no clear D. Germline lookup yields CDR1 MNHEY and CDR2 SVGEGT. Trimming removed 6 bases from V and 0 bases from J, with 12 bases in between. CDR3 length equals 15 residues. The CDR3 here is CASSSGFYSNQPQHF. Here the CDR3 DNA reads TGTGCCAGCAGCTCGGGCTTCTATAGCAATCAGCCCCAGCATTTT.